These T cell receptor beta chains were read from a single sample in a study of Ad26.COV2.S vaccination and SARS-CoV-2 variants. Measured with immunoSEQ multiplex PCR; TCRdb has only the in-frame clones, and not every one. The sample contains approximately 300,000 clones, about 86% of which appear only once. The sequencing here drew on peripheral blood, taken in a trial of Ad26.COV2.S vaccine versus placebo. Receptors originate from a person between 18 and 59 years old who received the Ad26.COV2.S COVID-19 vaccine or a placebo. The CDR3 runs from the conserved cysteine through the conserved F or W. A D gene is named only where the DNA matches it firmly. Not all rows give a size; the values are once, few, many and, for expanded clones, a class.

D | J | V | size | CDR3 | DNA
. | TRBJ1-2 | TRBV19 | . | CASSIRDTSYGYTF | TGTGCCAGTAGTATTAGGGACACCAGCTATGGCTACACCTTC
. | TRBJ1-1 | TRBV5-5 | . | CASSPRTESHTEAFF | TGTGCCAGCAGCCCGAGGACAGAAAGCCACACTGAAGCTTTCTTT
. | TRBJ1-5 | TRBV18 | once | CASSSGQLNQPQHF | TGTGCCAGCTCATCTGGACAGTTGAATCAGCCCCAGCATTTT
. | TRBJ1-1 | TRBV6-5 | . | CASSRTEATEAFF | TGTGCCAGCAGTAGGACAGAAGCCACTGAAGCTTTCTTT
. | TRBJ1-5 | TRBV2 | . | CASRESLTYPNQPQHF | TGTGCCAGCAGAGAGTCCTTGACATACCCGAATCAGCCCCAGCATTTT
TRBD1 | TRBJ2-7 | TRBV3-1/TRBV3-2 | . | CASSQEGTVYF | TGTGCCAGCAGCCAAGAGGGGACAGTATACTTC
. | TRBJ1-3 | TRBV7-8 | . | CASSLAIRGSSGNTIYF | TGTGCCAGCAGCTTAGCGATCCGGGGTAGCTCTGGAAACACCATATATTTT
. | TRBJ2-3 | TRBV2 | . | CASSEREGLMGTDTQYF | TGTGCCAGCAGTGAACGTGAAGGCTTAATGGGCACAGATACGCAGTATTTT
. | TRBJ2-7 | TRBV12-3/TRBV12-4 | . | CASRGPMIYEQYF | TGTGCCAGCAGAGGACCTATGATCTACGAGCAGTACTTC
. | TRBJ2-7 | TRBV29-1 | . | CSAFGQPGSYEQYF | TGCAGCGCCTTTGGACAGCCCGGATCCTACGAGCAGTACTTC
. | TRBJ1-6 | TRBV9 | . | CASSVASQGDSPLHF | TGTGCCAGCAGCGTAGCTAGCCAGGGAGATTCACCCCTCCACTTT
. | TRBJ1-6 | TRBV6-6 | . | CASFRDNNSPLHF | TGTGCCAGCTTCCGGGACAATAATTCACCCCTCCACTTT
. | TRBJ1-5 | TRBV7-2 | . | CASSSSTNQPQHF | TGTGCCAGCAGCTCGAGCACCAATCAGCCCCAGCATTTT
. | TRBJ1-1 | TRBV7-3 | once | CASSPGSRNTEAFF | TGTGCCAGCAGCCCCGGATCCAGGAACACTGAAGCTTTCTTT
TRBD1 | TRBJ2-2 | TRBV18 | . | CASSPQGAGGELFF | TGTGCCAGCTCACCCCAGGGGGCCGGCGGGGAGCTGTTTTTT
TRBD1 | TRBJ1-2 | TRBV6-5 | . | CASSYGQGLYGYTF | TGTGCCAGCAGTTACGGACAGGGGTTATATGGCTACACCTTC
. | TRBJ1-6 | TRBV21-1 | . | CASSKGSYRQYLYSPLHF | TGTGCCAGCAGCAAAGGGTCCTACAGACAGTACCTATATTCACCCCTCCACTTT
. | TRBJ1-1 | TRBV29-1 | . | CSVENSMNTEAFF | TGCAGCGTTGAAAACAGCATGAACACTGAAGCTTTCTTT
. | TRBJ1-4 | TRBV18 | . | CASSRGTNEKLFF | TGTGCCAGCTCTCGGGGAACTAATGAAAAACTGTTTTTT
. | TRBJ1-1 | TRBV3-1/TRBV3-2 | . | CASSQGPSRTEAFF | TGTGCCAGCAGCCAAGGGCCGTCCCGGACTGAAGCTTTCTTT
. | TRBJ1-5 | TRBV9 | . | CASSAEGLSFQPQHF | TGTGCCAGCAGCGCAGAGGGACTGAGTTTCCAGCCCCAGCATTTT
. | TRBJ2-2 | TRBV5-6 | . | CASSPPPVWDTNTGELFF | TGTGCCAGCAGCCCACCACCGGTTTGGGACACTAACACCGGGGAGCTGTTTTTT
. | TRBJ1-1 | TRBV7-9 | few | CASSSSSTGLGTEAFF | TGTGCCAGCAGCTCCAGTTCCACGGGGTTGGGCACTGAAGCTTTCTTT
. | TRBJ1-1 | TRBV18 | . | CASSPSRGDNTEAFF | TGTGCCAGCTCACCTAGCAGGGGCGACAACACTGAAGCTTTCTTT
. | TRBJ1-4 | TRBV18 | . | CASSPVGSDVEKLFF | TGTGCCAGCTCCCCTGTAGGGTCGGACGTCGAAAAACTGTTTTTT
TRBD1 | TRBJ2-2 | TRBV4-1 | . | CASSQDPGQGPTGELFF | TGCGCCAGCAGCCAAGACCCAGGACAGGGGCCGACCGGGGAGCTGTTTTTT
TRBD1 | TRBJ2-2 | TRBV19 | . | CASIGTGGQVGTGELFF | TGTGCCAGTATCGGGACAGGGGGCCAGGTTGGCACCGGGGAGCTGTTTTTT
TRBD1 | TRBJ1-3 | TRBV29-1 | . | CSVGDRGNGNTIYF | TGCAGCGTCGGCGACAGGGGTAATGGAAACACCATATATTTT